Shown below are 20 T cell receptor beta chains from a single sample sequenced in a study of blood T cell repertoires in COVID-19. Assay used: immunoSEQ multiplex PCR; TCRdb lists only in-frame clones, some missing. The sample consists of roughly 230,000 clones, approximately 84% of them appearing once. Sequencing input: peripheral blood. The receptors stem from a man aged 40-49 years with acute or convalescent COVID-19.

The chain is built from TRBV5-1 and TRBJ2-7; 8 bases are a match to TRBD1. CDR3 length: 14 residues. The V and J ends lost 2 bases and 5 bases, in that order; junction bases with no gene match: 6. Germline V lookup: CDR1 SGHRS, CDR2 YFSETQ. The CDR3 loop reads CASSFQGAPDEQYF. Written as DNA, the CDR3 is TGCGCCAGCAGCTTCCAGGGGGCCCCCGACGAGCAGTACTTC.

The gene calls are TRBV5-1 and TRBJ1-6; D is unresolved. The germline CDR1 and CDR2 sequences are SGHRS and YFSETQ. There are 16 residues in the CDR3. V dropped 0 bases and J dropped 0 bases, with 7 bases sitting between them. CDR3 nucleotides: TGCGCCAGCAGCTTGGTGGGGAGCTCCTATAATTCACCCCTCCACTTT. Its translation is CASSLVGSSYNSPLHF. Full variable domain (missing parts from reference TRBV5-1 and TRBJ1-6): KAGVTQTPRYLIKTRGQQVTLSCSPISGHRSVSWYQQTPGQGLQFLFEYFSETQRNKGNFPGRFSGRQFSNSRSEMNVSTLELGDSALYLCASSLVGSSYNSPLHFGNGTRLTVT.

The chain is built from TRBV4-3 and TRBJ2-5; TRBD1 aligns across 8 bases. Per the germline V gene, CDR1 is LGHNA and CDR2 is YSLEER. Losses at the gene ends were 6 bases for V and 5 bases for J; bases not matched to a gene: 8. CDR3 length: 14 amino acids. CDR3 bases: TGCGCCAGCAGTCGACAGGGGTCGAGGGAGACCCAGTACTTC. Protein product: CASSRQGSRETQYF.

The chain carries TRBV10-3 and TRBJ2-5; no reliable D call. Per the germline V gene, CDR1 is ENHRY and CDR2 is SYGVKD. V dropped 2 bases and J dropped 4 bases, with 5 bases sitting between them. The CDR3 has 12 residues. CDR3 DNA: TGTGCCATCAGTGAGGGCGGAGAGACCCAGTACTTC. As protein: CAISEGGETQYF.

The rearrangement links TRBV5-6 to TRBJ2-3; 11 bases agree with TRBD2. CDR1 SGHDT and CDR2 YYEEEE come from the germline V gene. The CDR3 loop spans 15 amino acids. The J segment lost 6 bases and the V segment lost 6 bases, leaving 9 bases of the junction unmatched. The CDR3 region is CASIKLAGGGDTQYF. In DNA form, the CDR3 reads TGTGCCAGCATCAAGCTAGCGGGGGGCGGTGATACGCAGTATTTT.

This clone was seen only once. The chain combines TRBV4-1 with TRBJ2-3; 9 nucleotides line up with TRBD2. The CDR3 length is 15 residues. V trimming: 5 bases; J trimming: 5 bases; junction bases outside the gene matches: 8. Per germline, CDR1 MGHRA and CDR2 YSYEKL. CDR3 region: CASSRLAANGDTQYF. Here the CDR3 DNA reads TGCGCCAGCAGCAGACTAGCGGCCAATGGAGATACGCAGTATTTT.

The V and J genes are TRBV5-6 and TRBJ1-1; 10 bases fit TRBD1. CDR3 length equals 14 residues. The germline gives CDR1 SGHDT, CDR2 YYEEEE. With 4 bases clipped from V and 4 bases from J, the junction kept 4 bases outside the gene matches. In nucleotides, the CDR3 is TGTGCCAGCAGCATAGACAGGGGGCCCACTGAAGCTTTCTTT. Its protein product is CASSIDRGPTEAFF.

V gene TRBV19 combines with J gene TRBJ2-5, with TRBD2 matching 13 bases. CDR3 length: 15 residues. Trimming removed 5 bases from V and 5 bases from J; junction bases left unmatched: 5. CDR1 and CDR2 from the germline V gene are LNHDA and SQIVND (reference sequence). The CDR3 here is CASSQLAGGPETQYF. The CDR3 DNA is TGTGCCAGTAGTCAACTAGCGGGGGGGCCGGAGACCCAGTACTTC.

The chain uses TRBV6-6 and TRBJ1-3; D is undetermined. CDR1 and CDR2 (germline): MNHNY, SVGAGI (reference sequence). CDR3 size: 13 residues. V shed 6 bases and J shed 0 bases, with 6 bases lying between them. The CDR3 nucleotides read TGTGCCAGCAGAGCGAACTCTGGAAACACCATATATTTT. Translation gives CASRANSGNTIYF.

The genes are TRBV14 and TRBJ1-5; possibly TRBD1 for D (6 bases). This CDR3 spans 14 amino acids. Germline lookup yields CDR1 SGHDN and CDR2 FVKESK. V was clipped by 4 bases and J by 7 bases, with 14 bases between them. The CDR3 coding sequence is TGTGCCAGCAGCCCCAGGGGATTGGGGCAGCCCCAGCATTTT. This encodes CASSPRGLGQPQHF.

This rearrangement joins TRBV5-6 to TRBJ2-7, with D possibly matching TRBD2 (5 bases). Deletions cut 3 bases from V and 3 bases from J, with 13 bases between. The CDR3 runs to 14 residues. Per the germline V gene, CDR1 is SGHDT and CDR2 is YYEEEE. CDR3 loop: CASSSMDGIYEQYF. The DNA for the CDR3 is TGTGCCAGCAGCTCCATGGACGGGATCTACGAGCAGTACTTC. The full variable domain, completed using reference TRBV5-6 and TRBJ2-7, is DAGVTQSPTHLIKTRGQQVTLRCSPKSGHDTVSWYQQALGQGPQFIFQYYEEEERQRGNFPDRFSGHQFPNYSSELNVNALLLGDSALYLCASSSMDGIYEQYFGPGTRLTVT.

CDR3 sequence (DNA): TGTGCCAGCAGCTTAGTCTTGAGTAGCGACAGGGACACTGAAGCTTTCTTT. Amino acids: CASSLVLSSDRDTEAFF. This rearrangement joins TRBV11-2 to TRBJ1-1; 7 bases are shared with TRBD1. J lost 3 bases, V lost 1 base, and 11 bases had no gene match. Germline V gives CDR1 SGHAT, CDR2 FQNNGV. The CDR3 has 17 residues.

The genes are TRBV3-1 (or the pseudogene TRBV3-2) and TRBJ2-2; TRBD2 aligns across 7 bases. The J segment lost 1 base and the V segment lost 4 bases, leaving 3 bases of the junction unmatched. CDR1 LGHDT and CDR2 YNNKEL come from the germline V gene (reference sequence). The CDR3 has 15 amino acids. CDR3 sequence (DNA): TGTGCCAGCAGCCTGAGCGGGGAGAACACCGGGGAGCTGTTTTTT. Translated, it gives CASSLSGENTGELFF.

This sequence joins TRBV10-3 and TRBJ1-1; 7 bases align to TRBD1. The CDR3 covers 15 residues. Unmatched junction bases numbered 1, after V lost 0 bases and J lost 0 bases. Germline values: CDR1 ENHRY, CDR2 SYGVKD. CDR3 nucleotide sequence: TGTGCCATCAGTGAGTCAGGGGGCATGAACACTGAAGCTTTCTTT. It is translated as CAISESGGMNTEAFF.

This clone turned up a few times. The chain is built from TRBV7-2 and TRBJ1-6, with D hard to call. The CDR3 totals 16 residues. V was clipped by 2 bases and J by 9 bases, with 17 bases between them. From germline, CDR1 is SGHTA and CDR2 FQGNSA. Written as DNA, the CDR3 is TGTGCCAGCAGCTTAAGCACAGCTTCTCGGGGTTCACCCCTCCACTTT. Translated: CASSLSTASRGSPLHF.

This chain uses TRBV12-3 or TRBV12-4 with TRBJ2-2; TRBD2 might be the D (5 bases). Trimming stripped 6 bases from V and 4 bases from J, with 9 bases between. The CDR3 length is 13 residues. The CDR3 spells CASRRAGTGELFF. The CDR3 DNA follows: TGTGCCAGCAGGCGCGCGGGCACCGGGGAGCTGTTTTTT.

The chain combines TRBV25-1 with TRBJ2-2, with D perhaps TRBD2 (6 bases). V lost 8 bases, J lost 5 bases, and 15 bases lay in between. The CDR3 loop spans 14 amino acids. Per the germline V gene, CDR1 is MGHDK and CDR2 is SYGVNS. The CDR3 region is CASEGRGRTGELFF. The DNA of the CDR3 is TGTGCCAGCGAGGGTAGAGGGAGGACCGGGGAGCTGTTTTTT.

This clone was counted once. The chain employs TRBV6-5 and TRBJ2-7; maybe TRBD2 (5 bases). Trimming removed 6 bases from V and 4 bases from J, with 13 bases in between. The CDR3 covers 13 residues. The germline gives CDR1 MNHEY, CDR2 SVGAGI. The CDR3 sequence is CASSLNSGYEQYF. The CDR3 nucleotides read TGTGCCAGCAGCCTAAACTCGGGGTACGAGCAGTACTTC.

This rearrangement joins TRBV19 to TRBJ2-7, with 7 bases identical to TRBD1. CDR3 length: 15 residues. The trim removed 5 bases at V and 5 bases at J, leaving 12 bases unmatched. In germline, CDR1 is LNHDA, CDR2 SQIVND (reference sequence). The CDR3 is CASSATGALQNEQYF. The CDR3 nucleotides read TGTGCCAGTAGTGCCACAGGGGCGCTCCAGAACGAGCAGTACTTC.

This chain links TRBV11-3 with TRBJ2-5, with D maybe TRBD1 (7 bases). Germline V CDR1 and CDR2: SGHNT, YENEEA. The CDR3 sequence is 15 residues long. Between the trimmed V and J ends, which lost 4 bases and 4 bases, there was a span of 16 bases. The CDR3 loop reads CASSSGGKEGETQYF. The CDR3 DNA reads TGTGCCAGCAGCTCAGGGGGGAAAGAAGGAGAGACCCAGTACTTC. The full variable domain, rest sourced from reference TRBV11-3 and TRBJ2-5, is EAGVVQSPRYKIIEKKQPVAFWCNPISGHNTLYWYLQNLGQGPELLIRYENEEAVDDSQLPKDRFSAERLKGVDSTLKIQPAELGDSAVYLCASSSGGKEGETQYFGPGTRLLVL.